This TCR beta chain was captured in a study of blood T cell repertoires in COVID-19. This clone was observed once. The CDR3 has 14 residues. Trimming pared 5 bases from V and 8 bases from J, leaving 16 bases between. Germline V gene sequence: CDR1 SGHRS, CDR2 YFSETQ. The protocol was immunoSEQ multiplex PCR, while the TCRdb copy is restricted to in-frame clones and leaves out a portion. The data show roughly 70,000 clones, with over 60% seen just once and about 15% held by the top ten. Sequencing was carried out using peripheral blood. This sequence originates from a man between 60 and 70 years old with COVID-19, enrolled during active disease. This chain joins TRBV5-1 and TRBJ2-2; weak D call: TRBD2 (7 bases). The chain's CDR3 is CASSWGLQGGELFF. The CDR3 DNA reads TGCGCCAGCAGTTGGGGACTACAGGGTGGGGAGCTGTTTTTT. Looking up the rest from reference TRBV5-1 and TRBJ2-2 gives the full variable domain: KAGVTQTPRYLIKTRGQQVTLSCSPISGHRSVSWYQQTPGQGLQFLFEYFSETQRNKGNFPGRFSGRQFSNSRSEMNVSTLELGDSALYLCASSWGLQGGELFFGEGSRLTVL.